What follows is one T cell receptor (beta chain) and its context. Antigen unknown. Germline V gene data show CDR1 as SGHKS and CDR2 as YYEKEE (reference sequence). The CDR3 has 14 amino acids. Primers used in a second PCR of about 7 to 12 cycles were a sample-barcoded 5' primer and a J-beta primer mix. Each cDNA molecule carried a tag from a template-switch adaptor that contained 12 random nucleotides. TCRdb ran MiXCR on the 5' RACE reads and lists one entry per CDR3 protein. In the table there are approximately 800,000 distinct CDR3 sequences, under 80% of which are singletons. The data belong to a study of blood T cells in healthy people across ages. Study in general: Capturing about one barcoded beta molecule per two T cells was achieved by template switching.

Study results and limitations: Across samples, TCR beta diversity tracked strongly with naive T cell percentage. The study could not conclusively compare naive and antigen-experienced cells, given its unsorted PBMCs.

This clonotype was sampled from a man aged 25-45 years in good health. The sample was blood. The rearrangement joins TRBV5-5 to TRBJ2-4, with TRBD1 as a possible D gene (6 bases). The end of the DNA is better explained by TRBJ2-7, so the J call may be wrong. CDR3 sequence: CASSSYWTDYEQYF. The CDR3 nucleotides are TGTGCCAGCAGCTCCTACTGGACAGACTACGAGCAGTACTTC.